The rows below give T cell receptor beta chains drawn from one sample of a study of T-cell memory formation after mild COVID-19. A single record per CDR3 protein comes from TCRdb applying MiXCR to the 5' RACE reads. The table lists about 340,000 distinct CDR3 sequences, approximately 22% of them singletons, with around 20% in the top ten. Sequencing was done on a sample of PBMCs or a T cell subset sorted from them (not recorded which). These receptors were taken from a man aged 18-30 years who had mild COVID-19 (a few samples of this study predate the infection). Cell type and time point are not known. Each CDR3 is given with its conserved first and last residue. The order of the fields is J gene, V gene, clone size, CDR3 protein. Clone size, where shown, is once, few, many, or a class for clones that have expanded.

TRBJ2-4	TRBV4-3	NA	CASSQDVYRGVKNIQYF
TRBJ1-2	TRBV5-1	NA	CASSLTHSLDYGYTF
TRBJ1-1	TRBV20-1	NA	CSGIWGSSEAFF
TRBJ2-5	TRBV4-3	NA	CASSQDPPGGRETQYF
TRBJ1-5	TRBV5-1	few	CASSSGTGGNQPQHF
TRBJ2-1	TRBV19	few	CASMNYVDRRRDEQFF
TRBJ2-7	TRBV20-1	NA	CSAERTARQGNYEQYF
TRBJ2-1	TRBV12-3/TRBV12-4	few	CASSFLRYNEQFF
TRBJ2-1	TRBV20-1	NA	CSAVRPLRDEQFF
TRBJ1-2	TRBV6-2/TRBV6-3	NA	CASREYSLGGYTF
TRBJ2-1	TRBV6-6	NA	CASSEGTGPPPRDEQFF
TRBJ1-5	TRBV27	many	CASSRPGYNQPQHF
TRBJ2-3	TRBV4-3	NA	CASSPTGFTDTQYF
TRBJ2-6	TRBV28	NA	CASSPRGQGAYKGNVLTF
TRBJ2-2	TRBV4-3	NA	CASSQDKREGTGELFF
TRBJ2-1	TRBV5-1	NA	CASSLTGGDDEQFF
TRBJ2-2	TRBV6-5	NA	CASSYWVGGSGELFF
TRBJ1-1	TRBV15	NA	CATSSGANTEAFF
TRBJ2-4	TRBV20-1	NA	CSATTGNLVNIQYF
TRBJ1-1	TRBV12-3/TRBV12-4	few	CASRPETGNTEAFF
TRBJ2-2	TRBV20-1	few	CSAERGGNTGELFF
TRBJ2-3	TRBV7-2	NA	CASSRISGALFTDTQYF
TRBJ2-5	TRBV3-1	few	CASSQVGGVKTQYF
TRBJ2-2	TRBV5-1	NA	CARVPRAVRTPGSCFF
TRBJ1-6	TRBV3-1	few	CASSVGTANSPLHF
TRBJ2-6	TRBV6-5	few	CASGVVSGANVLTF
TRBJ2-7	TRBV7-9	few	CASRRTEVDSYEQYF
TRBJ1-5	TRBV12-3/TRBV12-4	few	CASSRGGQGNNQPQHF
TRBJ1-1	TRBV28	NA	CASSSLGQGENTEAFF
TRBJ2-3	TRBV18	NA	CASSPEGQAWTDTQYF
TRBJ2-3	TRBV5-4	few	CASSFKPEGTDTQYF
TRBJ2-4	TRBV4-1	NA	CASSQDGTLRRAKNIQYF
TRBJ2-2	TRBV7-2	NA	CASRIKSLNTGELFF
TRBJ2-5	TRBV9	few	CASSATGVQETQYF
TRBJ2-1	TRBV2	few	CASRFSLVVKVEEQFF
TRBJ1-4	TRBV5-1	many	CASSLYGATNEKLFF
TRBJ2-3	TRBV20-1	few	CSASGRRTSGRTDTQYF
TRBJ2-3	TRBV12-3/TRBV12-4	NA	CASSFSSPDTQYF
TRBJ2-1	TRBV9	few	CASSVVGLPYNEQFF
TRBJ2-1	TRBV6-5	NA	CASKRERGGAEQFF
TRBJ1-1	TRBV30	few	CAWSGTGVDTEAFF
TRBJ2-7	TRBV5-1	NA	CASSAGQGITYEQYF
TRBJ2-3	TRBV7-2	few	CASSFVVWGSTDTQYF
TRBJ2-5	TRBV6-1	few	CASSGRGLSETQYF
TRBJ2-7	TRBV7-6	few	CASSSLAGREQYF
TRBJ1-2	TRBV10-3	NA	CAISESKWDYTF
TRBJ2-1	TRBV6-4	NA	CASSLSGGAGEQFF
TRBJ1-6	TRBV7-9	few	CASRGHPYNSPLHF
TRBJ1-4	TRBV4-2	NA	CASSQEVANEKLFF
TRBJ1-1	TRBV5-1	few	CASRLGITTGLDTEAFF
TRBJ2-1	TRBV5-1	NA	CASSPAGLAHEQFF
TRBJ2-7	TRBV2	NA	CASNAGPSYEQYF
TRBJ2-3	TRBV4-1	NA	CASSQDLRQDTQYF
TRBJ2-1	TRBV18	few	CASSPRSAGGRKSYNEQFF